The 9 T cell receptor beta chains in this list originate from one sample, sequenced in a study of PD-1 blockade in classical Hodgkin lymphoma. Sequenced by immunoSEQ multiplex PCR; TCRdb stores in-frame clones only, minus some. This sample has about 94,000 clones; roughly nine tenths occur once, and the top ten carry about 10%. All trial patients relapsed after autologous stem cell transplantation. This material consisted of peripheral blood mononuclear cells (PBMCs), taken before the second cycle of nivolumab. Source of these receptors: a human donor with classical Hodgkin lymphoma.

The chain uses TRBV2 and TRBJ2-1; 7 bases line up with TRBD1. V lost 6 bases, J lost 10 bases, and 9 bases stayed unmatched. Germline CDR1 is SNHLY and CDR2 is FYNNEI. This CDR3 region has 13 residues. The chain's CDR3 is CASRNRGQAEQFF. For the CDR3, the DNA is TGTGCCAGCAGGAACCGAGGACAGGCAGAGCAGTTCTTC.

This chain connects TRBV30 to TRBJ2-3; a possible D gene is TRBD1 (6 bases). The CDR3 extends over 17 amino acids. In germline, CDR1 is GTSNPN, CDR2 SVGIG (reference sequence). V was shortened by 2 bases and J by 2 bases, with 20 bases between the two germline ends. This CDR3 reads CAWSILRRTANTDTQYF. CDR3 DNA: TGTGCCTGGAGTATCCTACGCAGGACAGCGAACACAGATACGCAGTATTTT.

The rearrangement uses TRBV27 and TRBJ2-7, with TRBD1 identical over 11 bases. Germline V gene sequence: CDR1 MNHEY, CDR2 SMNVEV (reference sequence). J was trimmed by 2 bases and V by 6 bases; bases with no gene match: 6. This CDR3 spans 15 amino acids. CDR3 residues: CASSPGTGGPYEQYF. DNA of the CDR3: TGTGCCAGCAGCCCCGGGACAGGGGGACCCTACGAGCAGTACTTC.

The chain couples TRBV5-1 to TRBJ2-7; 11 nucleotides match TRBD2. The CDR3 contains 17 residues. Germline CDR1 reads SGHRS; CDR2 reads YFSETQ. J gave up 3 bases and V 0 bases, and 8 bases lay outside the gene matches. The CDR3 region is CASSLGLLAGGIYEQYF. The CDR3 bases are TGCGCCAGCAGCTTGGGCCTTCTAGCGGGAGGTATCTACGAGCAGTACTTC.

The chain is built from TRBV7-9 and TRBJ2-2; D is undetermined. The germline CDR1 and CDR2 sequences are SEHNR and FQNEAQ (reference sequence). The CDR3 has 14 amino acids. V lost 10 bases, J lost 1 base, and 13 bases lay in between. The CDR3 DNA reads as TGTGCCACTAACGAGGCAGGGAACACCGGGGAGCTGTTTTTT. This encodes CATNEAGNTGELFF. Combining the CDR3 with reference TRBV7-9 and TRBJ2-2 gives the whole variable domain DTGVSQNPRHKITKRGQNVTFRCDPISEHNRLYWYRQTLGQGPEFLTYFQNEAQLEKSRLLSDRFSAERPKGSFSTLEIQRTEQGDSAMYLCATNEAGNTGELFFGEGSRLTVL.

V gene TRBV6-1 combines with J gene TRBJ1-3; 7 bases line up with TRBD1. This CDR3 contains 14 residues. The germline V gene has CDR1 MNHNS and CDR2 SASEGT. V was pared by 1 base and J by 8 bases, with 5 bases of the junction left unmatched. CDR3 DNA: TGTGCCAGCAGTGAAGTCGCAGGGGGGGACACCATATATTTT. This codes for CASSEVAGGDTIYF.

J is TRBJ2-7 and V is TRBV28; maybe TRBD2 (6 bases). Germline CDR1 reads MDHEN; CDR2 reads SYDVKM. Trimming shortened V by 1 base and J by 0 bases, and 13 bases separated the two germline ends. The CDR3 has 16 amino acids. The CDR3 DNA sequence: TGTGCCAGCAGTTTATTCTCGGGACTCAGCTCCTACGAGCAGTACTTC. Protein product: CASSLFSGLSSYEQYF.

This chain joins TRBV4-2 and TRBJ1-2; D is undetermined. The CDR3 sequence is 15 residues long. Germline V lookup: CDR1 LGHNA, CDR2 YNFKEQ. V lost 0 bases, J lost 3 bases, and 11 bases lay in between. The CDR3 loop reads CASSQDSFSYYGYTF. CDR3 bases: TGTGCCAGCAGCCAAGATTCGTTCAGCTACTATGGCTACACCTTC.

This sequence joins TRBV5-1 and TRBJ1-2; D uncertain. CDR1 and CDR2 from the germline V gene are SGHRS and YFSETQ. The V and J ends lost 1 base and 2 bases respectively, with 9 bases between them. This CDR3 contains 14 residues. For the CDR3, the DNA is TGCGCCAGCAGCTTGTCGGCCGCGAACTATGGCTACACCTTC. It translates to CASSLSAANYGYTF. The variable domain in full, completed from reference TRBV5-1 and TRBJ1-2, reads KAGVTQTPRYLIKTRGQQVTLSCSPISGHRSVSWYQQTPGQGLQFLFEYFSETQRNKGNFPGRFSGRQFSNSRSEMNVSTLELGDSALYLCASSLSAANYGYTFGSGTRLTVV.